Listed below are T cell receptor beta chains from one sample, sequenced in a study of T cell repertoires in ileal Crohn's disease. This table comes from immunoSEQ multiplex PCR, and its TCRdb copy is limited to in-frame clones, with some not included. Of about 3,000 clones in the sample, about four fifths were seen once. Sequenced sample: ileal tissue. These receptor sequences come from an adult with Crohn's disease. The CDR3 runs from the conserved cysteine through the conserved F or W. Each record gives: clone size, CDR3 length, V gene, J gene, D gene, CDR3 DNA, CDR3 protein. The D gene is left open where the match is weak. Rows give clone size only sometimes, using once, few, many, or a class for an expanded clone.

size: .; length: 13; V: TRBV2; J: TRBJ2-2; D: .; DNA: TGTGCCCCTCAAAGCCCGAACACCGGGGAGCTGTTTTTT; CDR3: CAPQSPNTGELFF
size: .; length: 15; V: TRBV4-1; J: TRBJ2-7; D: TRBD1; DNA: TGCGCCAGCAGCCAAGGCAGGGGGCCCGCCTACGAGCAGTACTTC; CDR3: CASSQGRGPAYEQYF
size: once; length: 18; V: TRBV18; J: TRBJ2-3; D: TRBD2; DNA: TGTGCCAGCTCACCGGAGCGGGGGAGGGCCGCGGGAAGGGATACGCAGTATTTT; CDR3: CASSPERGRAAGRDTQYF
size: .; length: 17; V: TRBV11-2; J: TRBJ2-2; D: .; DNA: TGTGCCAGCAGCTTAGATTCTAGGAAGGAGATCACCGGGGAGCTGTTTTTT; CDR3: CASSLDSRKEITGELFF
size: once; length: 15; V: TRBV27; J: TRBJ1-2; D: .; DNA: TGTGCCAGCAGTTTAGATAGGTCTGCTAACTATGGCTACACCTTC; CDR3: CASSLDRSANYGYTF
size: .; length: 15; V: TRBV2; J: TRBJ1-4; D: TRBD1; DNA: TGTGCCAGCAGGGGGACAGGGGTCCCTAATGAAAAACTGTTTTTT; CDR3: CASRGTGVPNEKLFF
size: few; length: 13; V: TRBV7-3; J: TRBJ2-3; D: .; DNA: TGTGCCAGCAGCTTCGGTGGCGGAGATACGCAGTATTTT; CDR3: CASSFGGGDTQYF
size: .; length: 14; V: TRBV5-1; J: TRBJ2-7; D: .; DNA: TGCGCCAGCAGCTTAACGGTGAACTCCTACGAGCAGTACTTC; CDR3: CASSLTVNSYEQYF
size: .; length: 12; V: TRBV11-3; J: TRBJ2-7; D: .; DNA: TGTGCCAGCAGCTCCGACAGCGGCGAGCAGTACTTC; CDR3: CASSSDSGEQYF
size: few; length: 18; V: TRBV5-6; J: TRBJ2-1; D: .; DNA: TGTGCCAGCAGCGGAGCCTCCGGGGGGCGAGTAACCTACAATGAGCAGTTCTTC; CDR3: CASSGASGGRVTYNEQFF